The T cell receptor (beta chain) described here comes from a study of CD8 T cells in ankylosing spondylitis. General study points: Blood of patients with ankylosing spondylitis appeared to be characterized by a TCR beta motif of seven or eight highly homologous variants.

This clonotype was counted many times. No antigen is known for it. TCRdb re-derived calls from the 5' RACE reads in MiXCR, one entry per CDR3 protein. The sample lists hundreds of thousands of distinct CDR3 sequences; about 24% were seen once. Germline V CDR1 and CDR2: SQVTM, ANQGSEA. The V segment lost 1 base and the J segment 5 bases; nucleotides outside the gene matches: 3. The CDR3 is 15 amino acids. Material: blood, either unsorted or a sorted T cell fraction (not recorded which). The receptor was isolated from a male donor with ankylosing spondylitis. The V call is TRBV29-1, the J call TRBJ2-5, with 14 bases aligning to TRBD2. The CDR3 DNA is TGCAGCGTTGAAGGACTAGCGGGAGGGTATGAGACCCAGTACTTC. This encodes CSVEGLAGGYETQYF.